This T cell receptor (beta chain) originates from a study of OX40 agonist ivuxolimab in advanced cancers. The study in broad terms: Ivuxolimab, which targeted the costimulatory receptor OX40 (CD134), was an agonistic, fully human IgG2 monoclonal antibody. Intravenous ivuxolimab was administered to patients every 2 weeks at six dose levels: 0.01, 0.1, 0.3, 1.5, 3 and 10 mg/kg. Among the roughly 52 dose-escalation patients, some 19 had hepatocellular carcinoma, 15 melanoma, 9 renal cell carcinoma and 9 head and neck cancer. The dose-escalation cohort was 80% to 90% male with a mean age of around 64 years, ranging from about 23 to 85. Patients were allowed to have had prior anti-PD-1, anti-PD-L1 or anti-CTLA-4 therapy, and approximately 41% of the dose-escalation patients had previously received checkpoint inhibitors. Partial responses occurred in three dose-escalation patients, of whom one had hepatocellular carcinoma and two had cutaneous melanoma. The purpose of peripheral TCRbeta sequencing was to test whether ivuxolimab changed TCR sequence diversity and led to clonal T-cell expansion. The paper reports the monotherapy dose-escalation portion (N of about 50 patients) of the phase I ivuxolimab trial.

Per the germline V gene, SGHTA is the CDR1 and FQGTGA is the CDR2. The CDR3 runs 15 residues from the cysteine to the phenylalanine. CDR3 DNA only is kept here, 45 bases in frame from base 1. Relative to germline, V is missing 5 bases and J is missing 5 bases, with 5 bases of the junction outside any gene match. The trial excluded patients who had a history of autoimmune disease or who were on systemic immunosuppression. Peripheral blood for TCR sequencing was collected from all dose cohorts at baseline, on cycle 4 day 1, and on cycle 7 day 1. Samples came from an open-label, multicenter, first-in-human phase I dose-escalation trial of ivuxolimab. Adults with locally advanced or metastatic melanoma, renal cell carcinoma, hepatocellular carcinoma or head and neck squamous cell carcinoma were enrolled in the trial. Before TCR sequencing, CD4+ T cells and CD8+ T cells from peripheral blood were sorted into separate populations.

For sequencing of the TCRbeta CDR3 region, genomic DNA was extracted from the sorted cells. TCRbeta CDR3 regions were sequenced using the immunoSEQ Assay. TCRdb limited this immuneACCESS table to in-frame rearrangements with V and J called. A share of clones is missing; checked studies link under half to unresolved V genes, and the rest is unexplained. In this sample the table shows tens of thousands of clones, roughly 80% of which occur a single time. 4.5% to 5% of the sample is held by the ten biggest clonotypes. The study at large found these results: Antigen specificity was not determined for the clonally expanded peripheral T cells. After ivuxolimab, more expanded clones were found on average in CD8+ T cells than in CD4+ T cells. At doses from 0.1 to 3.0 mg/kg, clonal expansion was seen in both CD4+ and CD8+ blood T cells between baseline and week 6. In partial responders in the 0.1-3.0 mg/kg groups, normalized peripheral clonal expansion was found to be among the lowest, especially among CD8+ T cells. Low levels of normalized T-cell clonal expansion were also seen in some patients who did not respond.

This clone was seen once. No cognate antigen has been identified for it. No base qualities exist here, and no much larger clone lies one base off it. The sequences come from CD4+ or CD8+ T cells sorted from blood, collected in a trial of the OX40 agonist ivuxolimab. This TCR was recovered from an adult with an advanced solid tumor such as melanoma, head and neck, liver or kidney cancer. Recombination joined TRBV7-3 with TRBJ2-2; 10 junctional bases match TRBD2. The sequence in DNA is TGTGCCAGCAGCCGCGGGACTAGCGCGACCGGGGAGCTGTTTTTT. Its protein is CASSRGTSATGELFF.